Listed below are T cell receptor beta chains from one sample, sequenced in a study of human T cells and chemical hapten exposure. TCRdb reanalysed the RACE reads using MiXCR and keeps one entry per CDR3 protein. The repertoire holds approximately 90,000 distinct CDR3 sequences, with approximately 9.7% as singletons. Sequences were obtained from whole blood. The receptor set was obtained from a female donor in good health. Some clones in this sample may be carry-over from other donors' samples. The CDR3 runs from the conserved cysteine through the conserved F or W. Each record gives: J gene, D gene, clone size, V gene, CDR3 protein, CDR3 DNA. A D gene is named only where the DNA matches it firmly. Clone size is given for some rows only: seen once, a few or many times, or a class if the clone is expanded.

j_gene: TRBJ2-6; d_gene: .; abundance: .; v_gene: TRBV19; CDR3aa: CASSIDLGSGANVLTF; CDR3nt: TGTGCCAGTAGTATAGACTTAGGCTCTGGGGCCAACGTCCTGACTTTC
j_gene: TRBJ2-1; d_gene: TRBD2; abundance: many; v_gene: TRBV5-1; CDR3aa: CASSFPTGTSVNEQFF; CDR3nt: TGCGCCAGCAGCTTCCCCACTGGGACTAGCGTCAATGAGCAGTTCTTC
j_gene: TRBJ2-1; d_gene: .; abundance: few; v_gene: TRBV9; CDR3aa: CASSPGAPDYNEQFF; CDR3nt: TGTGCCAGCAGCCCAGGGGCTCCTGATTACAATGAGCAGTTCTTC
j_gene: TRBJ2-3; d_gene: .; abundance: .; v_gene: TRBV11-2; CDR3aa: CASSLGGKDTQYF; CDR3nt: TGTGCCAGCAGCTTAGGGGGAAAAGATACGCAGTATTTT
j_gene: TRBJ2-1; d_gene: .; abundance: .; v_gene: TRBV28; CDR3aa: CASSRGINEQFF; CDR3nt: TGTGCCAGCAGTAGGGGGATCAATGAGCAGTTCTTC
j_gene: TRBJ2-1; d_gene: TRBD2; abundance: .; v_gene: TRBV14; CDR3aa: CATRPTSGNEQFF; CDR3nt: TGTGCCACCCGTCCGACTAGCGGCAATGAGCAGTTCTTC
j_gene: TRBJ2-3; d_gene: .; abundance: few; v_gene: TRBV3-1; CDR3aa: CASSQHPSQPNTQYF; CDR3nt: TGTGCCAGCAGCCAACATCCTTCGCAGCCCAATACGCAGTATTTT
j_gene: TRBJ2-3; d_gene: TRBD2; abundance: .; v_gene: TRBV7-2; CDR3aa: CASSRGLAGGPTDTQYF; CDR3nt: TGTGCCAGCAGCCGGGGACTAGCGGGAGGGCCAACAGATACGCAGTATTTT
j_gene: TRBJ1-5; d_gene: .; abundance: .; v_gene: TRBV12-3/TRBV12-4; CDR3aa: CASSPSHQAPQHF; CDR3nt: TGTGCCAGCAGTCCATCCCACCAGGCGCCCCAGCATTTT
j_gene: TRBJ1-1; d_gene: .; abundance: .; v_gene: TRBV4-1; CDR3aa: CASSQDWAVIRANTEAFF; CDR3nt: TGCGCCAGCAGCCAAGATTGGGCCGTGATTCGGGCGAACACTGAAGCTTTCTTT
j_gene: TRBJ2-3; d_gene: .; abundance: .; v_gene: TRBV14; CDR3aa: CASSQDQIRTDTQYF; CDR3nt: TGTGCCAGCAGCCAAGACCAGATTCGCACAGATACGCAGTATTTT
j_gene: TRBJ1-2; d_gene: .; abundance: few; v_gene: TRBV7-2; CDR3aa: CASSWEVPYYGYTF; CDR3nt: TGTGCCAGCAGCTGGGAGGTTCCCTACTATGGCTACACCTTC
j_gene: TRBJ1-6; d_gene: TRBD1; abundance: few; v_gene: TRBV28; CDR3aa: CASMQGANSPLHF; CDR3nt: TGTGCCAGCATGCAGGGGGCAAATTCACCCCTCCACTTT
j_gene: TRBJ2-1; d_gene: .; abundance: many; v_gene: TRBV6-2/TRBV6-3; CDR3aa: CASGAPGNYNEQFF; CDR3nt: TGTGCCAGCGGGGCACCGGGGAACTACAATGAGCAGTTCTTC
j_gene: TRBJ2-1; d_gene: .; abundance: .; v_gene: TRBV12-3/TRBV12-4; CDR3aa: CASSLGSRGVWGNEQFF; CDR3nt: TGTGCCAGCAGTTTAGGCTCTCGCGGGGTCTGGGGCAATGAGCAGTTCTTC
j_gene: TRBJ2-4; d_gene: TRBD2; abundance: few; v_gene: TRBV12-3/TRBV12-4; CDR3aa: CASSLLAGERAKNIQYF; CDR3nt: TGTGCCAGCAGCCTACTAGCGGGAGAGAGGGCCAAAAACATTCAGTACTTC
j_gene: TRBJ2-7; d_gene: .; abundance: .; v_gene: TRBV3-1; CDR3aa: CASSQRSGSYEQYF; CDR3nt: TGTGCCAGCAGCCAGCGTTCAGGGTCCTACGAGCAGTACTTC
j_gene: TRBJ2-3; d_gene: TRBD2; abundance: many; v_gene: TRBV20-1; CDR3aa: CSARDYGRAGTDTQYF; CDR3nt: TGCAGTGCTAGAGATTACGGGAGGGCCGGCACAGATACGCAGTATTTT
j_gene: TRBJ2-7; d_gene: TRBD2; abundance: once; v_gene: TRBV28; CDR3aa: CASSLKRGEQYF; CDR3nt: TGTGCCAGCAGTTTGAAGCGGGGCGAGCAGTACTTC
j_gene: TRBJ1-2; d_gene: .; abundance: .; v_gene: TRBV6-1; CDR3aa: CASSRTAGSGYTF; CDR3nt: TGTGCCAGCAGTAGGACAGCCGGGAGTGGCTACACCTTC
j_gene: TRBJ1-5; d_gene: .; abundance: .; v_gene: TRBV24-1; CDR3aa: CGAGVRSQPQHF; CDR3nt: TGTGGGGCAGGGGTTCGGAGCCAGCCCCAGCATTTT
j_gene: TRBJ2-5; d_gene: .; abundance: few; v_gene: TRBV28; CDR3aa: CASSFPPDRTSQETQYF; CDR3nt: TGTGCCAGCAGTTTCCCTCCGGACAGAACAAGTCAAGAGACCCAGTACTTC
j_gene: TRBJ2-1; d_gene: .; abundance: .; v_gene: TRBV12-3/TRBV12-4; CDR3aa: CASSYGVNEQFF; CDR3nt: TGTGCCAGCAGTTACGGGGTCAATGAGCAGTTCTTC
j_gene: TRBJ2-7; d_gene: .; abundance: many; v_gene: TRBV7-2; CDR3aa: CASSLTVASYEQYF; CDR3nt: TGTGCCAGCAGCTTGACGGTAGCTTCCTACGAGCAGTACTTC
j_gene: TRBJ2-1; d_gene: .; abundance: few; v_gene: TRBV2; CDR3aa: CASERAILYNEQFF; CDR3nt: TGTGCCAGCGAGCGGGCTATTCTTTACAATGAGCAGTTCTTC
j_gene: TRBJ1-3; d_gene: TRBD1; abundance: few; v_gene: TRBV6-2/TRBV6-3; CDR3aa: CASSSGQKTGNTIYF; CDR3nt: TGTGCCAGCAGTTCGGGACAGAAGACTGGAAACACCATATATTTT